The 21 T cell receptor beta chains listed next were all sequenced from one sample in a study of Ad26.COV2.S vaccination and SARS-CoV-2 variants. Treatment described: about 20 received Ad26.COV2.S at low or high dose, single or two shots; about 5 received placebo; per-sample allocation not given. After the first vaccine or placebo injection, samples were drawn on day 63. Measured with immunoSEQ multiplex PCR; TCRdb has only the in-frame clones, and not every one. The table records 350,000 to 500,000 clones, roughly 89% of them present only once. The material sequenced was peripheral blood, taken in a trial of Ad26.COV2.S vaccine versus placebo. The origin of the receptors is a person aged 18-60 years who received the Ad26.COV2.S COVID-19 vaccine or a placebo.

This clone was counted a few times. The chain couples TRBV4-3 to TRBJ1-4; 8 positions match TRBD1. The J segment lost 0 bases and the V segment lost 4 bases, leaving 7 bases of the junction unmatched. The V gene's germline CDR1 is LGHNA and CDR2 YSLEER. The CDR3 is 17 residues long. This CDR3 reads CASSPEPQGATNEKLFF. CDR3 DNA sequence: TGCGCCAGCAGCCCCGAGCCACAGGGGGCAACTAATGAAAAACTGTTTTTT.

The V and J genes are TRBV2 and TRBJ1-1, with a tentative D call TRBD1 (6 bases). Germline V gene lookup returns CDR1 SNHLY and CDR2 FYNNEI. The CDR3 loop spans 13 amino acids. The germline V and J ends were trimmed by 3 bases and 8 bases, with 13 bases remaining between them. The CDR3 loop reads CASSDWLGGEAFF. CDR3 sequence (DNA): TGTGCCAGCAGTGATTGGCTTGGGGGCGAAGCTTTCTTT.

The chain uses TRBV18 and TRBJ2-3, with D tentatively TRBD1 or TRBD2 (5 bases each). CDR1 KGHSH and CDR2 LQKENI come from the germline V gene. The germline V and J ends were trimmed by 6 bases and 0 bases, with 13 bases remaining between them. The CDR3 covers 15 residues. CDR3 nucleotides: TGTGCCAGCTCGATACCCGGGGCTAGCACAGATACGCAGTATTTT. Protein sequence: CASSIPGASTDTQYF.

The chain links TRBV19 to TRBJ1-2; weak D call: TRBD1 (6 bases). CDR3 length: 16 amino acids. V was shortened by 5 bases and J by 8 bases, with 24 bases between the two germline ends. CDR1 is LNHDA, CDR2 SQIVND, per germline (reference sequence). CDR3 bases: TGTGCCAGTAGTCCTGTGGGGGCGGGGGATGTGGACGGCTACACCTTC. The encoded protein is CASSPVGAGDVDGYTF.

The J gene is TRBJ2-3, the V gene TRBV7-9, with a possible D match to TRBD1 (5 bases). From germline, CDR1 is SEHNR and CDR2 FQNEAQ (reference sequence). The V and J ends lost 5 bases and 4 bases respectively, with 13 bases between them. CDR3 length equals 14 residues. CDR3 bases: TGTGCCAGCAGCGTAGGGGTAGGGTCAGATACGCAGTATTTT. This sequence encodes CASSVGVGSDTQYF.

J is TRBJ2-1 and V is TRBV4-1; D is ambiguous. The ends were cut back, 4 bases at V and 9 bases at J, with 19 bases in the middle. Germline-derived CDR1 and CDR2 are MGHRA and YSYEKL. The CDR3 has 15 amino acids. The CDR3 nucleotides read TGCGCCAGCAGCCGGGGTCCAATCTACAATGGTGAGCAGTTCTTC. Residues: CASSRGPIYNGEQFF.

V and J are TRBV29-1 and TRBJ1-1; D is uncertain. This CDR3 contains 14 residues. Germline V gives CDR1 SQVTM, CDR2 ANQGSEA. The ends were cut back, 4 bases at V and 5 bases at J, with 17 bases in the middle. This chain's CDR3 is CSVVRTPAETEAFF. The CDR3 DNA reads TGCAGCGTTGTCCGGACGCCGGCGGAGACTGAAGCTTTCTTT.

The chain couples TRBV27 to TRBJ1-4, with D possibly being TRBD1 (5 bases). The CDR3 is 13 amino acids. V was shortened by 8 bases and J by 8 bases, with 15 bases between the two germline ends. Germline V gives CDR1 MNHEY, CDR2 SMNVEV (reference sequence). CDR3 region: CASQEAGREKLFF. In DNA form, the CDR3 reads TGTGCCAGCCAGGAAGCAGGGAGGGAAAAACTGTTTTTT.

This chain links TRBV4-3 with TRBJ2-3, with no clear D. Trimming left V 0 bases short and J 2 bases short, with 6 bases between. This CDR3 comprises 14 residues. Germline-derived CDR1 and CDR2 are LGHNA and YSLEER. The CDR3 here is CASSQDGLTDTQYF. CDR3 DNA: TGCGCCAGCAGCCAAGATGGCCTCACAGATACGCAGTATTTT.

This sequence joins TRBV29-1 and TRBJ1-5, with D hard to call. V was shortened by 6 bases and J by 7 bases, with 16 bases between the two germline ends. CDR3 length: 13 amino acids. Per germline, CDR1 SQVTM and CDR2 ANQGSEA. This CDR3 is CSVQQFSGQPQHF. CDR3 nucleotides: TGCAGCGTACAACAGTTCTCTGGCCAGCCCCAGCATTTT. The full variable domain, in which reference TRBV29-1 and TRBJ1-5 provide the parts outside the CDR3, is SAVISQKPSRDICQRGTSLTIQCQVDSQVTMMFWYRQQPGQSLTLIATANQGSEATYESGFVIDKFPISRPNLTFSTLTVSNMSPEDSSIYLCSVQQFSGQPQHFGDGTRLSIL.

The V call is TRBV29-1, the J call TRBJ2-3; no firm D call. The CDR3 runs to 13 residues. Germline V gene lookup returns CDR1 SQVTM and CDR2 ANQGSEA. V lost 4 bases and J lost 4, with 12 bases in between. DNA for the CDR3: TGCAGCGTTGTCGAGAATCACGCAGATACGCAGTATTTT. Protein product: CSVVENHADTQYF.

The rearrangement links TRBV6-5 to TRBJ1-5; TRBD1 matches at 7 bases. The CDR3 totals 13 residues. Germline CDR1 and CDR2: MNHEY and SVGAGI. V lost 7 bases, J lost 3 bases, and 3 bases stayed unmatched. CDR3 amino acids: CASKTGNNQPQHF. DNA for the CDR3: TGTGCCAGCAAGACAGGGAACAATCAGCCCCAGCATTTT.

The chain links TRBV13 to TRBJ2-3; TRBD2 matches 7 bases. Germline V gives CDR1 PRHDT, CDR2 FYEKMQ (reference sequence). After removal of 5 bases from V and 4 bases from J, the junction contained 6 bases not matched to a gene. This CDR3 is 14 amino acids long. In nucleotides, the CDR3 is TGTGCCAGCAGCCCCTCTAGCGGCGCAGATACGCAGTATTTT. It is translated as CASSPSSGADTQYF.

The J gene is TRBJ2-5, the V gene TRBV7-3, with D tentatively TRBD1 (6 bases). Per the germline V gene, CDR1 is SGHTA and CDR2 is FQGTGA. Trimming stripped 4 bases from V and 5 bases from J, with 14 bases between. This CDR3 is 14 amino acids long. The DNA of the CDR3 is TGTGCCAGCAGCTCGACGGGACAAAGGGAGACCCAGTACTTC. Translation gives CASSSTGQRETQYF.

V gene TRBV7-2 combines with J gene TRBJ1-2; D is ambiguous. Trimming shortened V by 1 base and J by 2 bases, and 5 bases separated the two germline ends. Germline CDR1 and CDR2: SGHTA and FQGNSA. The CDR3 contains 13 residues. CDR3 nucleotide sequence: TGTGCCAGCAGCTTAGGCCTAAACTATGGCTACACCTTC. Translating it yields CASSLGLNYGYTF.

The chain employs TRBV4-3 and TRBJ2-2, with D perhaps being TRBD1 or TRBD2 (5 bases each). Germline lookup yields CDR1 LGHNA and CDR2 YSLEER. Trimming removed 4 bases from V and 3 bases from J, with 21 bases in between. This CDR3 is built from 18 residues. In DNA, the CDR3 is TGCGCCAGCAGCCTCGAGACTGTTCCGGGACCTCACACCGGGGAGCTGTTTTTT. Translation: CASSLETVPGPHTGELFF.

The chain couples TRBV28 to TRBJ1-2, with D unclear. The V gene's germline CDR1 is MDHEN and CDR2 SYDVKM. The CDR3 contains 12 residues. Trimming removed 8 bases from V and 5 bases from J, with 12 bases in between. The CDR3 sequence: CASGRDGYGYTF. CDR3 coding DNA: TGTGCCAGCGGGAGGGATGGGTATGGCTACACCTTC.

This sequence joins TRBV20-1 and TRBJ2-7; a possible D gene is TRBD2 (7 bases). Trimming cost V 3 bases and J 2 bases, with 11 bases left between them. The CDR3 length is 13 residues. Germline CDR1 and CDR2: DFQATT and SNEGSKA (reference sequence). CDR3 in amino acids: CSASVGGPYEQYF. In nucleotides, the CDR3 is TGCAGTGCTAGTGTGGGGGGGCCCTACGAGCAGTACTTC.

The rearrangement links TRBV19 to TRBJ1-5; D not resolved. Looked up from germline, CDR1 is LNHDA and CDR2 is SQIVND (reference sequence). Trimming left V 9 bases short and J 0 bases short, with 12 bases between. CDR3 length: 14 amino acids. DNA for the CDR3: TGTGCCAGCCGGCGAGGGTATAGCAATCAGCCCCAGCATTTT. It is translated as CASRRGYSNQPQHF.

The CDR3 nucleotides are TGTGCCACGGTACTCGGACAGGGAACCCCCCTCACCTTC. Protein product: CATVLGQGTPLTF. The chain is built from TRBV28 and TRBJ1-2; 8 bases line up with TRBD1. CDR3 length equals 13 residues. CDR1 is MDHEN, CDR2 SYDVKM, per germline. Germline trimming cut 10 bases from V and 13 bases from J; bases unmatched to any gene: 17.

This chain joins TRBV5-1 and TRBJ1-3; D is possibly TRBD1 (5 bases). V lost 3 bases to trimming and J lost 7 bases, with 17 bases between them. This CDR3 has 15 amino acids. Per the germline V gene, CDR1 is SGHRS and CDR2 is YFSETQ. In nucleotides, the CDR3 is TGCGCCAGCAGCTCCACAGGACGGCATGGGAACACCATATATTTT. Protein: CASSSTGRHGNTIYF.